The next 23 T cell receptor beta chains were all read from a single sample in a study of T cell clones after liver transplantation. Profiled with immunoSEQ multiplex PCR; TCRdb holds only in-frame clones, not every one. The sample records about 51,000 clones, 65% to 80% being singletons. This specimen was CD4+ T cells from blood, taken roughly 56 months after liver transplant. The origin of the receptors is a human patient who received a liver transplant. The graft donor may be the source of some T cells.

The V and J genes are TRBV2 and TRBJ1-1; D not resolved. The germline V gene has CDR1 SNHLY and CDR2 FYNNEI. The CDR3 runs 13 residues. Trimming shortened V by 7 bases and J by 2 bases, and 11 bases separated the two germline ends. This CDR3 reads CASKVMGNTEAFF. CDR3 nucleotides: TGTGCCAGCAAAGTGATGGGAAACACTGAAGCTTTCTTT.

CDR3 in amino acids: CASSPGLAGTDTQYF. Written as DNA, the CDR3 is TGTGCCAGCAGCCCGGGACTAGCGGGGACAGATACGCAGTATTTT. The rearrangement links TRBV5-6 to TRBJ2-3, with TRBD2 matching 13 bases. This CDR3 is built from 15 residues. The germline V gene has CDR1 SGHDT and CDR2 YYEEEE. J gave up 3 bases and V 4 bases, and 2 bases lay outside the gene matches.

The chain combines TRBV7-8 with TRBJ1-5; 7 bases map to TRBD1. The CDR3 consists of 16 residues. Germline trimming cut 7 bases from V and 2 bases from J; bases unmatched to any gene: 11. Germline assignment: CDR1 SGHVS and CDR2 FQNEAQ. CDR3 nucleotides: TGTGCCAGCACCGTCAGACAGGGCAAGGGCAATCAGCCCCAGCATTTT. Translated, it gives CASTVRQGKGNQPQHF.

There are a few counts of this clone. This chain links TRBV5-1 with TRBJ2-7; D is possibly TRBD1 (5 bases). The CDR3 extends over 17 amino acids. V lost 0 bases and J lost 5, with 21 bases in between. The germline V gene encodes CDR1 SGHRS and CDR2 YFSETQ. The CDR3 DNA is TGCGCCAGCAGCTTGGTGTTCGGTGGCCAGGGTTTCGACGAGCAGTACTTC. This sequence encodes CASSLVFGGQGFDEQYF.

The genes are TRBV2 and TRBJ2-2; D call uncertain. V was shortened by 6 bases and J by 0 bases, with 8 bases between the two germline ends. In germline, CDR1 is SNHLY, CDR2 FYNNEI. The CDR3 spans 14 residues. As DNA, the CDR3 is TGTGCCAGCAGAGAGACACCGAACACCGGGGAGCTGTTTTTT. Protein: CASRETPNTGELFF.

V and J are TRBV10-1 and TRBJ1-1; D may be TRBD1 (5 bases). Germline V CDR1 and CDR2: WNHNN, SYGVQD (reference sequence). The CDR3 sequence is 21 residues long. V was pared by 3 bases and J by 0 bases, with 29 bases between. The CDR3: CASSDRRRGPLTLHLNTEAFF. For the CDR3, the DNA is TGCGCCAGCAGTGATAGGCGGCGGGGCCCCCTAACTCTACATTTGAACACTGAAGCTTTCTTT.

The chain carries TRBV11-3 and TRBJ2-1; the D call may be TRBD1 or TRBD2 (5 bases each). The V gene's germline CDR1 is SGHNT and CDR2 YENEEA. The CDR3 consists of 13 residues. Trimming removed 5 bases at V and 5 bases at J, with 10 bases between. DNA of the CDR3: TGTGCCAGCAGCGTCGGGGCGAACAATGAGCAGTTCTTC. It encodes CASSVGANNEQFF.

V usage is TRBV7-9 and J usage is TRBJ2-5, with a weak D call TRBD2 (5 bases). The germline V and J ends were trimmed by 5 bases and 4 bases, with 11 bases remaining between them. Germline V gene data show CDR1 as SEHNR and CDR2 as FQNEAQ (reference sequence). The CDR3 runs 13 residues. CDR3 region: CASSRVGVETQYF. CDR3 nucleotide sequence: TGTGCCAGCAGCCGAGTGGGAGTAGAGACCCAGTACTTC.

This chain uses TRBV27 with TRBJ2-6; D not resolved. This CDR3 contains 16 residues. V lost 2 bases, J lost 0 bases, and 8 bases lay in between. Germline CDR1 reads MNHEY; CDR2 reads SMNVEV (reference sequence). The CDR3: CASSLLQYSGANVLTF. The CDR3, as DNA: TGTGCCAGCAGTTTACTACAGTACTCTGGGGCCAACGTCCTGACTTTC.

In this sample, this clone turned up a few times. The rearrangement links TRBV7-9 to TRBJ2-2, with D possibly called TRBD1 or TRBD2 (5 bases each). CDR1 and CDR2 from the germline V gene are SEHNR and FQNEAQ (reference sequence). This CDR3 has 15 residues. V dropped 5 bases and J dropped 3 bases, with 13 bases sitting between them. This CDR3 reads CASSPRGADTGELFF. The CDR3 DNA follows: TGTGCCAGCAGCCCCCGGGGCGCGGACACCGGGGAGCTGTTTTTT. The full variable domain, rest sourced from reference TRBV7-9 and TRBJ2-2, is DTGVSQNPRHKITKRGQNVTFRCDPISEHNRLYWYRQTLGQGPEFLTYFQNEAQLEKSRLLSDRFSAERPKGSFSTLEIQRTEQGDSAMYLCASSPRGADTGELFFGEGSRLTVL.

The chain is built from TRBV18 and TRBJ1-2, with 9 bases identical to TRBD1. Trimming removed 2 bases from V and 7 bases from J; junction bases left unmatched: 5. The germline V gene has CDR1 KGHSH and CDR2 LQKENI. The CDR3 runs 14 residues. CDR3 in DNA: TGTGCCAGCTCACCATCCACAGGGGGCCTTGGCTACACCTTC. Its protein product is CASSPSTGGLGYTF.

The chain joins TRBV19 to TRBJ1-5; 8 positions agree with TRBD1. This CDR3 is 16 amino acids long. Trimming at V came to 5 bases and at J to 3 bases, leaving 9 bases not matched to a gene. Germline V gene sequence: CDR1 LNHDA, CDR2 SQIVND (reference sequence). The CDR3 nucleotides read TGTGCCAGTAGTGTCTCGACAGGGGTGGCCAATCAGCCCCAGCATTTT. Translated, it gives CASSVSTGVANQPQHF.

This chain uses TRBV28 with TRBJ2-1; D is ambiguous. Trimming took 2 bases from V and 8 from J, leaving 13 bases between them. This CDR3 is 14 amino acids long. In germline, CDR1 is MDHEN, CDR2 SYDVKM. The DNA for the CDR3 is TGTGCCAGCAGTTTAGCGGACCGTCTCGATGAGCAGTTCTTC. The encoded protein is CASSLADRLDEQFF.

V is TRBV11-2 and J is TRBJ2-1, with TRBD2 as a possible D gene (6 bases). The CDR3 is 16 amino acids. V was trimmed by 5 bases and J by 0 bases, leaving 14 bases between them. From germline, CDR1 is SGHAT and CDR2 FQNNGV. The CDR3 loop is CASSQWGEASYNEQFF. In DNA, the CDR3 is TGTGCCAGCAGCCAATGGGGGGAGGCCTCCTACAATGAGCAGTTCTTC.

This clone has a handful of counts. This chain uses TRBV9 with TRBJ1-3; D not resolved. The CDR3 length is 14 residues. The V gene lost 0 bases and the J gene lost 2 bases, with 6 bases spanning the gap. Germline V gives CDR1 SGDLS, CDR2 YYNGEE. CDR3 DNA sequence: TGTGCCAGCAGCGTAGAAGATGCTGGAAACACCATATATTTT. Translation gives CASSVEDAGNTIYF.

This clone was recorded once. This chain joins TRBV7-2 and TRBJ2-3, with D perhaps matching TRBD2 (7 bases). CDR3 length: 15 amino acids. Germline V gene data show CDR1 as SGHTA and CDR2 as FQGNSA. V lost 2 bases to trimming and J lost 2 bases, with 11 bases between them. CDR3 residues: CASSLNAGATDTQYF. DNA for the CDR3: TGTGCCAGCAGCTTAAATGCGGGGGCCACAGATACGCAGTATTTT.

This clone has a handful of counts. The chain employs TRBV12-5 and TRBJ1-2; D remains ambiguous. The CDR3 sequence is 12 residues long. With 4 bases removed from V and 14 bases from J, the gap between germline ends came to 17 bases. Germline V lookup: CDR1 LGHNT, CDR2 FRNRAP. In DNA, the CDR3 is TGTGCTAGTGGTTCGAATGAAGGGCATTTGACCTTC. It is translated as CASGSNEGHLTF.

The V gene is TRBV6-5, the J gene TRBJ2-1; tentatively, D is TRBD1 (8 bases). The CDR3 has 15 residues. Germline values: CDR1 MNHEY, CDR2 SVGAGI. V lost 6 bases and J 8 bases, leaving 20 bases between the germline ends. CDR3 in DNA: TGTGCCAGCAGCCCCGGACAGGGAGGGCGTTATGAGCAGTTCTTC. It translates to CASSPGQGGRYEQFF.

This clone was detected a few times. The rearrangement links TRBV7-8 to TRBJ1-6; 8 nucleotides line up with TRBD1. Germline loops: CDR1 SGHVS, CDR2 FQNEAQ. Trimming at V came to 5 bases and at J to 10 bases, leaving 13 bases not matched to a gene. This CDR3 has 16 amino acids. The CDR3 region is CASSPRTGRSQSPLHF. For the CDR3, the DNA is TGTGCCAGCAGCCCCCGGACAGGGAGATCCCAATCACCCCTCCACTTT.

The chain recombines TRBV12-5 with TRBJ1-3, with a possible D match to TRBD1 (5 bases). CDR1 and CDR2 from the germline V gene are LGHNT and FRNRAP. Trimming stripped 0 bases from V and 3 bases from J, with 15 bases between. The CDR3 length is 17 residues. CDR3 region: CASGLVRQGLVGNTIYF. DNA of the CDR3: TGTGCTAGTGGTTTGGTACGGCAGGGACTAGTTGGAAACACCATATATTTT. The variable domain in full, completed from reference TRBV12-5 and TRBJ1-3, reads DARVTQTPRHKVTEMGQEVTMRCQPILGHNTVFWYRQTMMQGLELLAYFRNRAPLDDSGMPKDRFSAEMPDATLATLKIQPSEPRDSAVYFCASGLVRQGLVGNTIYFGEGSWLTVV.

The chain couples TRBV5-1 to TRBJ2-2; unclear D gene. V was clipped by 2 bases and J by 5 bases, with 13 bases between them. In germline, CDR1 is SGHRS, CDR2 YFSETQ. The CDR3 has 15 residues. CDR3 sequence: CASSLYGRGTGELFF. Here the CDR3 DNA reads TGCGCCAGCAGCTTATACGGAAGAGGTACCGGGGAGCTGTTTTTT. Variable domain in full (rest from reference TRBV5-1 and TRBJ2-2): KAGVTQTPRYLIKTRGQQVTLSCSPISGHRSVSWYQQTPGQGLQFLFEYFSETQRNKGNFPGRFSGRQFSNSRSEMNVSTLELGDSALYLCASSLYGRGTGELFFGEGSRLTVL.

The chain has TRBV10-2 and TRBJ1-3; perhaps TRBD1 as D (6 bases). CDR1 WSHSY and CDR2 SAAADI come from the germline V gene. The CDR3 is made up of 13 amino acids. Trimming removed 6 bases at V and 1 base at J, with 7 bases between. This CDR3 is CASRGGSGNTIYF. CDR3 bases: TGCGCCAGCAGAGGGGGTTCTGGAAACACCATATATTTT.

The chain carries TRBV14 and TRBJ2-1; perhaps TRBD2 as D (5 bases). The V gene's germline CDR1 is SGHDN and CDR2 FVKESK. V was cut by 0 bases and J by 16 bases, with 16 bases left in between. This CDR3 spans 13 amino acids. CDR3 in DNA: TGTGCCAGCAGCCAAGATCGCGGACTTTCTAGATTCTTC. Translation gives CASSQDRGLSRFF. The whole variable domain, filled in from reference TRBV14 and TRBJ2-1, reads EAGVTQFPSHSVIEKGQTVTLRCDPISGHDNLYWYRRVMGKEIKFLLHFVKESKQDESGMPNNRFLAERTGGTYSTLKVQPAELEDSGVYFCASSQDRGLSRFFGPGTRLTVL.